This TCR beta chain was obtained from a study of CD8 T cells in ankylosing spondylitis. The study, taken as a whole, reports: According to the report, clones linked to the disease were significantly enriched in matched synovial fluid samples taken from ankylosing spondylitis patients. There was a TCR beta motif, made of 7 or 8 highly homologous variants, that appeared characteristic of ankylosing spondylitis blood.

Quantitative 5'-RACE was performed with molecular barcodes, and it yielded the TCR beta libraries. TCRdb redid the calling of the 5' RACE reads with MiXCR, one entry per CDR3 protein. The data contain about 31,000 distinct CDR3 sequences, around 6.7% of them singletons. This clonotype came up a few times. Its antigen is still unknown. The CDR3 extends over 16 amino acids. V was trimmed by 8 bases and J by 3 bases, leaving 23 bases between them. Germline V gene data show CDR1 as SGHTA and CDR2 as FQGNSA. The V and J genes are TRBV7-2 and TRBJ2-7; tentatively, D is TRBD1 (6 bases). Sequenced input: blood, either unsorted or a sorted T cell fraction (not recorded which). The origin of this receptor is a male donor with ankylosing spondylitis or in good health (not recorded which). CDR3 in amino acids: CASSQGGAHRVYEQYF. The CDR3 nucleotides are TGTGCCAGCTCCCAAGGGGGAGCCCATAGAGTCTACGAGCAGTACTTC.